A selection of T cell receptor beta chains follows, all from one sample in a study of early T cells in non-severe SARS-CoV-2 infection. MiXCR was run by TCRdb on the 5' RACE reads, yielding one entry per CDR3 protein. The sample consists of around 59,000 distinct CDR3 sequences, approximately 9% of them appearing once. Specimen: whole blood. These receptors were obtained from an adult who was a healthcare worker with PCR-confirmed SARS-CoV-2 infection or an uninfected control (not recorded which). CDR3s include the opening cysteine and the closing phenylalanine or tryptophan. D genes are given only for firm matches. Where a row states a size, it is once, few, many or the class of an expanded clone; other rows omit it.

V	D	size	J	CDR3	DNA
TRBV20-1	TRBD2	few	TRBJ2-7	CSARGLQSPYEQYF	TGCAGTGCCCGGGGACTACAATCCCCCTACGAGCAGTACTTC
TRBV28	TRBD2	many	TRBJ2-7	CASSSPAGVLNPRVAYEQYF	TGTGCCAGCAGTTCCCCGGCGGGAGTGCTCAATCCTCGAGTCGCCTACGAGCAGTACTTC
TRBV18	.	few	TRBJ2-7	CASSPFAARGSSYEQYF	TGTGCCAGCTCACCCTTCGCCGCCCGGGGGTCTTCCTACGAGCAGTACTTC
TRBV7-9	.	many	TRBJ2-1	CASSLYSSYNEQFF	TGTGCCAGCAGCTTATATTCCAGCTACAATGAGCAGTTCTTC
TRBV11-2	.	.	TRBJ2-7	CASSPGPGRYEQYF	TGTGCCAGCAGCCCCGGCCCAGGCCGCTACGAGCAGTACTTC
TRBV5-1	.	many	TRBJ1-1	CASRPGLLNTEAFF	TGCGCCAGCAGACCGGGACTGTTGAACACTGAAGCTTTCTTT
TRBV27	TRBD1	many	TRBJ2-5	CASRLQGVETQYF	TGTGCCAGCAGACTACAGGGGGTAGAGACCCAGTACTTC
TRBV6-1	.	.	TRBJ1-1	CASTRGALNTEAFF	TGTGCCAGCACCCGGGGAGCCTTGAACACTGAAGCTTTCTTT
TRBV6-6	TRBD1	many	TRBJ1-5	CASRDRAYSNQPQHF	TGTGCCAGCAGGGACAGGGCCTATAGCAATCAGCCCCAGCATTTT
TRBV25-1	.	few	TRBJ1-5	CASSASGTYNQPQHF	TGTGCCAGCAGTGCATCCGGGACGTATAATCAGCCCCAGCATTTT
TRBV6-4	.	many	TRBJ1-3	CASDSSSGNTIYF	TGTGCCAGCGACAGTTCCTCTGGAAACACCATATATTTT
TRBV7-9	TRBD1	many	TRBJ2-5	CASSYRGAETQYF	TGTGCCAGCAGTTACAGGGGTGCGGAGACCCAGTACTTC
TRBV20-1	.	many	TRBJ1-6	CSASLRGHNSPLHF	TGCAGTGCTTCACTCCGGGGCCATAATTCACCCCTCCACTTT
TRBV14	.	few	TRBJ1-3	CASSQVAADPGNTIYF	TGTGCCAGCAGCCAAGTGGCAGCGGACCCTGGAAACACCATATATTTT
TRBV24-1	.	few	TRBJ2-3	CATSPSGWSTDTQYF	TGTGCCACCAGTCCGAGCGGATGGAGCACAGATACGCAGTATTTT
TRBV6-2/TRBV6-3	TRBD1	many	TRBJ2-3	CASTSWDRGADTQYF	TGTGCCAGTACATCCTGGGACAGGGGTGCAGATACGCAGTATTTT
TRBV6-1	TRBD2	many	TRBJ2-5	CASSEASGGQETQYF	TGTGCCAGCAGTGAGGCTAGCGGAGGGCAAGAGACCCAGTACTTC
TRBV6-1	.	many	TRBJ1-2	CASSPPPWTVNYGYTF	TGTGCCAGCAGTCCACCTCCATGGACAGTTAACTATGGCTACACCTTC
TRBV28	TRBD1	.	TRBJ1-1	CASSLPGTGREAFF	TGTGCCAGCAGTTTACCTGGGACAGGGAGGGAAGCTTTCTTT
TRBV12-3/TRBV12-4	.	many	TRBJ2-7	CASSPDLGYEQYF	TGTGCCAGCAGTCCGGACTTGGGGTACGAGCAGTACTTC
TRBV12-3/TRBV12-4	.	.	TRBJ1-1	CASSTETANTEAFF	TGTGCCAGCAGTACCGAGACAGCGAACACTGAAGCTTTCTTT
TRBV27	.	many	TRBJ1-6	CASSLETGNSYNSPLHF	TGTGCCAGCAGTTTAGAGACAGGAAACTCCTATAATTCACCCCTCCACTTT
TRBV7-9	.	many	TRBJ1-1	CASSFGGAMNTEAFF	TGTGCCAGCAGCTTTGGTGGGGCCATGAACACTGAAGCTTTCTTT
TRBV5-1	.	.	TRBJ2-5	CASSFKGDGRETQYF	TGCGCCAGCAGCTTCAAGGGAGACGGTCGGGAGACCCAGTACTTC
TRBV28	.	many	TRBJ1-1	CASSLPRQGFRTEAFF	TGTGCCAGCAGTTTACCCCGGCAGGGGTTTCGAACTGAAGCTTTCTTT
TRBV29-1	TRBD2	many	TRBJ2-1	CSVSSGSHNEQFF	TGCAGCGTTTCCAGCGGGAGCCACAATGAGCAGTTCTTC
TRBV28	.	many	TRBJ2-7	CASSLNGIPYEQYF	TGTGCCAGCAGTCTAAACGGGATCCCCTACGAGCAGTACTTC
TRBV30	.	few	TRBJ2-1	CAWSVDRTEQFF	TGTGCCTGGAGTGTTGATCGGACTGAGCAGTTCTTC
TRBV7-2	TRBD1	many	TRBJ2-1	CASSLDRGSYNEQFF	TGTGCCAGCAGCTTAGACAGGGGCTCCTACAATGAGCAGTTCTTC
TRBV12-3/TRBV12-4	.	many	TRBJ2-7	CASSFSAGEQYF	TGTGCCAGCAGTTTCTCCGCGGGGGAGCAGTACTTC
TRBV25-1	.	few	TRBJ2-2	CASSESGDTGELFF	TGTGCCAGCAGTGAATCAGGGGACACCGGGGAGCTGTTTTTT
TRBV28	TRBD1	few	TRBJ1-1	CASSQYPGQGVNTEAFF	TGTGCCAGCAGTCAGTATCCGGGACAGGGGGTGAACACTGAAGCTTTCTTT
TRBV28	.	.	TRBJ2-5	CASRPGHIQETQYF	TGTGCCAGCAGACCGGGACATATACAAGAGACCCAGTACTTC
TRBV7-9	TRBD2	few	TRBJ2-7	CASSISGSNDEQYF	TGTGCCAGCAGCATTAGCGGGAGTAATGACGAGCAGTACTTC
TRBV6-5	.	many	TRBJ2-7	CASRSGHSYEQYF	TGTGCCAGCAGATCAGGACATTCCTACGAGCAGTACTTC
TRBV11-2	TRBD2	few	TRBJ2-1	CASSPPRLAAYNEQFF	TGTGCCAGCAGCCCCCCCCGGCTAGCGGCCTACAATGAGCAGTTCTTC
TRBV5-1	.	many	TRBJ2-5	CASSFGTPPRETQYF	TGCGCCAGCAGCTTCGGGACTCCTCCGCGGGAGACCCAGTACTTC
TRBV7-2	.	few	TRBJ2-3	CASAPMRRDTQYF	TGTGCCAGCGCCCCAATGAGAAGAGATACGCAGTATTTT
TRBV18	.	few	TRBJ2-3	CASSPWTQSSTDTQYF	TGTGCCAGCTCACCATGGACTCAGTCTAGCACAGATACGCAGTATTTT
TRBV6-6	TRBD1	many	TRBJ1-2	CASSLIDRGYGYTF	TGTGCCAGCAGTTTAATCGACAGGGGCTATGGCTACACCTTC
TRBV7-9	TRBD2	many	TRBJ2-7	CASTDLSGSSYEQYF	TGTGCCAGCACAGACCTAAGCGGGAGCTCCTACGAGCAGTACTTC
TRBV7-2	.	few	TRBJ2-3	CASSLQGAGPGDTQYF	TGTGCCAGCAGCCTCCAAGGGGCCGGCCCTGGGGATACGCAGTATTTT
TRBV10-3	TRBD1	.	TRBJ1-1	CAISESSGQSMNTEAFF	TGTGCCATCAGTGAGTCATCGGGACAGTCTATGAACACTGAAGCTTTCTTT
TRBV28	.	many	TRBJ1-1	CASNPGGGRNTEAFF	TGTGCCAGCAACCCCGGCGGGGGCAGGAACACTGAAGCTTTCTTT
TRBV19	.	many	TRBJ1-5	CASSGSQAMLNQPQHF	TGTGCCAGTAGTGGGTCACAGGCGATGCTCAATCAGCCCCAGCATTTT
TRBV9	.	many	TRBJ2-5	CASSVQGTSKETQYF	TGTGCCAGCAGCGTACAGGGGACAAGTAAAGAGACCCAGTACTTC
TRBV20-1	TRBD2	few	TRBJ2-2	CSARSRTRSSTGELFF	TGCAGTGCTAGAAGTAGGACTAGGTCGAGCACCGGGGAGCTGTTTTTT
TRBV3-1	TRBD2	few	TRBJ2-1	CASSQESSGSPFF	TGTGCCAGCAGCCAAGAATCCAGCGGGAGTCCTTTCTTC
TRBV7-6	.	many	TRBJ1-4	CASSFGQINEKLFF	TGTGCCAGCAGCTTTGGACAGATTAATGAAAAACTGTTTTTT
TRBV6-2/TRBV6-3	TRBD1	.	TRBJ1-5	CASSKGQTSNQPQHF	TGTGCCAGCAGCAAGGGACAGACTAGCAATCAGCCCCAGCATTTT
TRBV5-1	.	.	TRBJ2-2	CASSVRVTGELFF	TGCGCCAGCAGCGTCAGGGTGACCGGGGAGCTGTTTTTT
TRBV14	TRBD1	few	TRBJ2-7	CASSQWDRTGASYEQYF	TGTGCCAGCAGCCAATGGGATAGGACAGGGGCGTCCTACGAGCAGTACTTC